A single T cell receptor (beta chain) is shown here with its context. A read error may account for a junction end that differs from germline. The PCR was carried out with 60 Vbeta primers and 13 Jbeta primers. Assay used: immunoSEQ multiplex PCR; TCRdb lists only in-frame clones, some missing. The table includes 120,000 or so clones, around 84% detected once. This record comes from a study of cytomegalovirus exposure and HLA in healthy donors. Germline CDR1 and CDR2: MNHNY and SVGAGI (reference sequence). CDR3 size: 14 residues. The chain employs TRBV6-6 and TRBJ2-4; no definite D call. The receptor's source is a middle-aged woman in good health and CMV-seronegative. Sequenced: PBMCs. The CDR3 DNA sequence: TGTGCCAGCAGTTACGGCAGGAACAAAAACAGTCAGTACTTC. It translates to CASSYGRNKNSQYF.